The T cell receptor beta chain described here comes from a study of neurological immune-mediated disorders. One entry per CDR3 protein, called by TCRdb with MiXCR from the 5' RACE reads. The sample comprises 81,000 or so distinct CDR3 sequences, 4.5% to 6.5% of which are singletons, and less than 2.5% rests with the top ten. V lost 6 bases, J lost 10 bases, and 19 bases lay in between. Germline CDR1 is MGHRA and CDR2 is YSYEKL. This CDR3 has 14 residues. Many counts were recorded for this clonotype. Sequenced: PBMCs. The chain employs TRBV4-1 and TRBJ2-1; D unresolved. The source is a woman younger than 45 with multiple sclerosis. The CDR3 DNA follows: TGCGCCAGCAGGCCTGCAGAAATAGCCTCCGAGCAGTTCTTC. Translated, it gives CASRPAEIASEQFF.